These 32 T cell receptor beta chains came from one sample sequenced in a study of T cell repertoires in cytomegalovirus infection. Via MiXCR, TCRdb re-called the reads, giving one row per CDR3 protein. The data show roughly 500,000 distinct CDR3 sequences, about 11% seen once. The source material was PBMCs. All receptors come from a human donor in good health (CMV status not recorded). Some clones in this sample may be carry-over from other donors' samples.

Concerning this clonotype: Compared with germline, one end of the junction differs, possibly owing to a read error. The chain has TRBV28 and TRBJ2-5, with 7 positions matching TRBD1. CDR3 length: 11 amino acids. Germline V gene sequence: CDR1 MDHEN, CDR2 SYDVKM. The CDR3 DNA reads as TGTGCCAGCAGTGGACAGGCGGTCTTTCTCTTC. Encoded protein: CASSGQAVFLF.

This clonotype was observed at least ten times. This chain connects TRBV7-6 to TRBJ1-3; D remains unclear. With 5 bases removed from V and 0 bases from J, the gap between germline ends came to 14 bases. Germline V gene lookup returns CDR1 SGHVS and CDR2 FNYEAQ. The CDR3 is 16 residues long. The CDR3 loop reads CASSPRTGSSGNTIYF. The CDR3 coding sequence is TGTGCCAGCAGCCCCCGGACGGGGAGCTCTGGAAACACCATATATTTT.

This clonotype was observed at least ten times. The chain recombines TRBV5-1 with TRBJ2-2; unclear D gene. The CDR3 has 15 amino acids. Germline V lookup: CDR1 SGHRS, CDR2 YFSETQ. The ends were cut back, 1 base at V and 0 bases at J, with 7 bases in the middle. CDR3 nucleotide sequence: TGCGCCAGCAGCTTGTCAGAAGCGAACACCGGGGAGCTGTTTTTT. Its protein is CASSLSEANTGELFF.

The sample holds many counts of this clonotype. The chain's CDR3 is CASSYRSGGPFPEQFF. The CDR3 DNA reads as TGCGCCAGCAGCTATAGGTCGGGAGGGCCTTTTCCTGAGCAGTTCTTC. The V gene is TRBV4-1, the J gene TRBJ2-1; 8 nucleotides match TRBD2. Germline V gene data show CDR1 as MGHRA and CDR2 as YSYEKL. This CDR3 comprises 16 residues. The V gene end was trimmed by 5 bases and the J gene end by 9 bases; junction bases not matched to a gene: 15.

This clonotype was counted at least ten times. The rearrangement joins TRBV28 to TRBJ2-5, with D uncertain. Trimming left V 6 bases short and J 2 bases short, with 7 bases between. The CDR3 is made up of 12 amino acids. Germline V CDR1 and CDR2: MDHEN, SYDVKM. The CDR3: CASSLFQETQYF. The CDR3 bases are TGTGCCAGCAGCCTATTTCAAGAGACCCAGTACTTC.

This clonotype appeared a few times. This chain connects TRBV7-9 to TRBJ1-2; TRBD1 agrees at 9 bases. Trimming at V came to 6 bases and at J to 1 base, leaving 6 bases not matched to a gene. The CDR3 has 15 residues. Germline V gives CDR1 SEHNR, CDR2 FQNEAQ (reference sequence). Here the CDR3 reads CASRQQGAVNYGYTF. CDR3 in DNA: TGTGCCAGCAGACAACAGGGGGCAGTTAACTATGGCTACACCTTC.

This clonotype showed up many times. The J gene is TRBJ2-7, the V gene TRBV6-1; 14 bases are shared with TRBD2. Germline assignment: CDR1 MNHNS and CDR2 SASEGT. The CDR3 covers 20 residues. V was clipped by 3 bases and J by 5 bases; unmatched bases: 18. CDR3 in amino acids: CASSDSGLAGGPKVLHEQYF. Here the CDR3 DNA reads TGTGCCAGCAGTGATTCCGGACTAGCGGGAGGCCCAAAGGTGCTCCACGAGCAGTACTTC.

In this sample, this clonotype turned up many times. The chain carries TRBV6-1 and TRBJ1-3; D remains ambiguous. CDR3 length: 16 amino acids. Germline CDR1 MNHNS, CDR2 SASEGT. Trimming stripped 8 bases from V and 5 bases from J, with 22 bases between. In DNA form, the CDR3 reads TGTGCCAGCTTTAACCGTAATGAGGGATTGCGAAACACCATATATTTT. Its protein is CASFNRNEGLRNTIYF.

This clonotype was picked up many times. This chain uses TRBV4-1 with TRBJ1-2, with a weak D call TRBD1 (6 bases). Germline V gene sequence: CDR1 MGHRA, CDR2 YSYEKL. V lost 0 bases, J lost 6 bases, and 14 bases lay in between. The CDR3 consists of 15 residues. The CDR3 loop reads CASSQDPGASDGYTF. The CDR3 DNA sequence: TGCGCCAGCAGCCAAGATCCAGGGGCCTCGGATGGCTACACCTTC.

In its sample, this clonotype was seen a few times. The CDR3 DNA is TGTGCCAGCAGCCAAAGTCTGACCAGGGGGTCCAGGGTCAATCAGCCCCAGCATTTT. Encoded protein: CASSQSLTRGSRVNQPQHF. The chain employs TRBV3-1 and TRBJ1-5; TRBD1 matches at 7 bases. V dropped 2 bases and J dropped 3; count of bases not matched to a gene: 16. The germline CDR1 and CDR2 sequences are LGHDT and YNNKEL (reference sequence). The CDR3 is 19 residues long.

This clonotype was seen at least ten times. The chain joins TRBV10-3 to TRBJ2-7, with D perhaps matching TRBD2 (5 bases). This CDR3 region has 12 residues. Trimming took off 0 bases at V and 5 bases at J, with 5 bases between the two ends. The V gene's germline CDR1 is ENHRY and CDR2 SYGVKD. CDR3 sequence reads: CAISESRDEQYF. As DNA, the CDR3 is TGTGCCATCAGTGAGTCGCGGGACGAGCAGTACTTC.

This clonotype was found a few times. The V gene is TRBV19, the J gene TRBJ2-5; 13 bases fit TRBD2. CDR1 is LNHDA and CDR2 is SQIVND in the germline V gene (reference sequence). The trim removed 6 bases at V and 2 bases at J, leaving 3 bases unmatched. The CDR3 loop spans 15 amino acids. The CDR3: CASRLTSGRQETQYF. The DNA for the CDR3 is TGTGCCAGTAGGTTGACTAGCGGGAGGCAAGAGACCCAGTACTTC. The variable domain in full, with the rest retrieved from reference TRBV19 and TRBJ2-5, is DGGITQSPKYLFRKEGQNVTLSCEQNLNHDAMYWYRQDPGQGLRLIYYSQIVNDFQKGDIAEGYSVSREKKESFPLTVTSAQKNPTAFYLCASRLTSGRQETQYFGPGTRLLVL.

This clonotype was seen repeatedly, ten times or more. The chain carries TRBV11-1 and TRBJ2-7; 7 nucleotides match TRBD2. After removal of 3 bases from V and 4 bases from J, the junction contained 12 bases not matched to a gene. The CDR3 length is 16 residues. Germline V gene data show CDR1 as SGHAT and CDR2 as FQDESV (reference sequence). CDR3 region: CASSFGLVGAYYEQYF. CDR3 nucleotide sequence: TGTGCCAGCAGCTTTGGACTAGTCGGGGCCTATTACGAGCAGTACTTC.

This clonotype was found a few times. One end of the junction does not line up with germline, which may come from a read error. The chain couples TRBV12-3 or TRBV12-4 to TRBJ2-3, with 11 bases that match TRBD2. The CDR3 consists of 16 residues. CDR3 nucleotides: TGTGCCAGCAGTTTAGCGGGACTAGCGGACACAGTTACGCAGTATTTT. This translates into CASSLAGLADTVTQYF.

This clonotype was seen ten or more times. The chain has TRBV7-7 and TRBJ2-5; D remains unclear. Germline V gives CDR1 SSHAT, CDR2 FNYEAQ (reference sequence). The CDR3 spans 14 residues. Between the trimmed V and J ends, which lost 5 bases and 2 bases, there was a span of 12 bases. CDR3 bases: TGTGCCAGCAGCCCCAGGAAGGGACAAGAGACCCAGTACTTC. It codes for CASSPRKGQETQYF.

This clonotype was recorded a few times. This chain links TRBV20-1 with TRBJ1-5; D possibly corresponds to TRBD1 (6 bases). The CDR3 is made up of 17 amino acids. Trimming took off 0 bases at V and 4 bases at J, with 19 bases between the two ends. Germline V lookup: CDR1 DFQATT, CDR2 SNEGSKA (reference sequence). Here the CDR3 reads CSARDLEGQLPNQPQHF. In DNA, the CDR3 is TGCAGTGCTAGAGATCTGGAAGGACAGCTTCCAAATCAGCCCCAGCATTTT.

About this clonotype itself: This could be a read error, since a much larger clone is one nucleotide away. V usage is TRBV14 and J usage is TRBJ2-1; 7 nucleotides match TRBD2. Germline V gives CDR1 SGHDN, CDR2 FVKESK. The CDR3 has 15 residues. Unmatched junction bases numbered 10, after V lost 2 bases and J lost 9 bases. CDR3 sequence reads: CASSQNSGSVGEQFF. CDR3 coding DNA: TGTGCCAGCAGCCAAAATAGCGGGTCGGTGGGTGAGCAGTTCTTC.

This clonotype was found many times. The chain links TRBV9 to TRBJ2-5, with D possibly being TRBD1 or TRBD2 (5 bases each). V lost 0 bases and J lost 2, with 20 bases in between. Germline lookup yields CDR1 SGDLS and CDR2 YYNGEE. The CDR3 has 18 amino acids. DNA of the CDR3: TGTGCCAGCAGCGTAGAAGGGGAGACAGCCCCTCGACAAGAGACCCAGTACTTC. It translates to CASSVEGETAPRQETQYF. Full variable domain (outside the CDR3, taken from reference TRBV9 and TRBJ2-5): DSGVTQTPKHLITATGQRVTLRCSPRSGDLSVYWYQQSLDQGLQFLIQYYNGEERAKGNILERFSAQQFPDLHSELNLSSLELGDSALYFCASSVEGETAPRQETQYFGPGTRLLVL.

In its sample, this clonotype was seen a few times. The chain is built from TRBV20-1 and TRBJ1-1, with TRBD1 as a possible D gene (6 bases). Germline V gene data show CDR1 as DFQATT and CDR2 as SNEGSKA (reference sequence). This CDR3 has 14 residues. Trimming pared 3 bases from V and 4 bases from J, leaving 15 bases between. The CDR3 region has the DNA TGCAGTGCTAGGTCCGGGGGCGGGAGCACTGAAGCTTTCTTT. Translating gives CSARSGGGSTEAFF.

This clonotype was picked up one time. The gene calls are TRBV5-6 and TRBJ1-3, with D unclear. CDR3 size: 11 residues. The germline gives CDR1 SGHDT, CDR2 YYEEEE. V was cut by 2 bases and J by 9 bases, with 6 bases left in between. The CDR3 bases are TGTGCCAGCAGCTTTGGGAGCACCATATATTTT. This translates into CASSFGSTIYF.

J is TRBJ2-7 and V is TRBV7-9; a weak D match, TRBD2 (5 bases). Trimming left V 10 bases short and J 3 bases short, with 19 bases between. The germline V gene has CDR1 SEHNR and CDR2 FQNEAQ (reference sequence). This CDR3 contains 14 residues. The CDR3 reads CATKQGGPLYEQYF. CDR3 nucleotides: TGTGCCACCAAACAAGGAGGCCCCCTCTACGAGCAGTACTTC.

This clonotype was counted many times. The chain employs TRBV18 and TRBJ2-3; TRBD1 matches 8 bases. Germline CDR1 reads KGHSH; CDR2 reads LQKENI. Trimming took 4 bases from V and 4 from J; bases not matched to a gene: 13. This CDR3 contains 17 residues. CDR3 nucleotide sequence: TGTGCCAGCTCACAAGATCTTGTGGCAGGGGGCCCAGATACGCAGTATTTT. It translates to CASSQDLVAGGPDTQYF.

This clonotype was found many times. The chain recombines TRBV19 with TRBJ1-5; 7 bases are shared with TRBD1. The V gene end was trimmed by 7 bases and the J gene end by 3 bases; junction bases not matched to a gene: 9. The CDR3 totals 15 residues. From germline, CDR1 is LNHDA and CDR2 SQIVND (reference sequence). Here the CDR3 reads CASTSGTEFNQPQHF. CDR3 nucleotide sequence: TGTGCCAGTACCTCCGGGACAGAATTCAATCAGCCCCAGCATTTT.

CDR3 amino acids: CASSPEGKINTEAFF. As DNA, the CDR3 is TGTGCCAGCAGCCCGGAGGGGAAAATTAACACTGAAGCTTTCTTT. The chain joins TRBV7-9 to TRBJ1-1; TRBD1 is a possible D gene (5 bases). The CDR3 runs 15 residues. Germline-derived CDR1 and CDR2 are SEHNR and FQNEAQ (reference sequence). V dropped 5 bases and J dropped 2 bases, with 15 bases sitting between them.

This clonotype was counted at least ten times. V gene TRBV6-5 combines with J gene TRBJ1-1; D not certain. The CDR3 is 14 residues long. Looked up from germline, CDR1 is MNHEY and CDR2 is SVGAGI. V was trimmed by 0 bases and J by 3 bases, leaving 8 bases between them. CDR3 region: CASSYSRKDTEAFF. DNA for the CDR3: TGTGCCAGCAGTTACTCGCGGAAGGACACTGAAGCTTTCTTT.

The table lists this clonotype with many counts. DNA for the CDR3: TGTGCCAGCAGCCCGGGACTAGCGGGGGGCGGCGCAGATACGCAGTATTTT. Translation: CASSPGLAGGGADTQYF. The chain employs TRBV7-3 and TRBJ2-3; 15 bases map to TRBD2. This CDR3 region has 17 residues. Germline V CDR1 and CDR2: SGHTA, FQGTGA. V lost 5 bases, J lost 4 bases, and 7 bases stayed unmatched.

In this sample, this clonotype turned up a few times. This chain uses TRBV12-3 or TRBV12-4 with TRBJ1-5; D is ambiguous. Trimming left V 3 bases short and J 1 base short, with 7 bases between. CDR3 length: 14 amino acids. The CDR3 DNA reads as TGTGCCAGCAGTTTTACACACAGCAATCAGCCCCAGCATTTT. Translating it yields CASSFTHSNQPQHF.

The gene calls are TRBV12-3 or TRBV12-4 and TRBJ1-1; no clear D. The CDR3 consists of 14 residues. Trimming shortened V by 8 bases and J by 2 bases, and 15 bases separated the two germline ends. CDR3 loop: CASPGIGQNTEAFF. The CDR3 nucleotides are TGTGCCAGCCCCGGGATCGGGCAAAACACTGAAGCTTTCTTT.

This sequence joins TRBV20-1 and TRBJ2-7; D is unclear. The CDR3 spans 14 residues. Trimming shortened V by 0 bases and J by 7 bases, and 16 bases separated the two germline ends. Germline lookup yields CDR1 DFQATT and CDR2 SNEGSKA (reference sequence). Here the CDR3 reads CSARDRPGEWEQYF. CDR3 nucleotides: TGCAGTGCTAGAGATCGTCCAGGCGAGTGGGAGCAGTACTTC.

The chain links TRBV7-9 to TRBJ1-2; no definite D call. This CDR3 has 17 amino acids. V lost 0 bases, J lost 4 bases, and 18 bases lay in between. Germline CDR1 is SEHNR and CDR2 is FQNEAQ (reference sequence). For the CDR3, the DNA is TGTGCCAGCAGCTTAGCGCTAGGCAACCTAGCCGGCTATGGCTACACCTTC. Translated: CASSLALGNLAGYGYTF.

This clonotype has ten or more counts. The DNA of the CDR3 is TGTGCCAGTAATGGGCTGCTTGCAACTAATGAAAAACTGTTTTTT. Translating it yields CASNGLLATNEKLFF. The rearrangement links TRBV19 to TRBJ1-4; D ambiguous. V lost 7 bases and J lost 0, with 12 bases in between. CDR3 length: 15 residues. Germline assignment: CDR1 LNHDA and CDR2 SQIVND (reference sequence).

This clonotype was recorded many times. J is TRBJ1-1 and V is TRBV19; D is unclear. Germline assignment: CDR1 LNHDA and CDR2 SQIVND (reference sequence). V was trimmed by 3 bases and J by 4 bases, leaving 12 bases between them. This CDR3 has 14 amino acids. This CDR3 is CASSIKKGGTEAFF. CDR3 in DNA: TGTGCCAGTAGTATTAAGAAGGGAGGCACTGAAGCTTTCTTT.